This TCR beta chain comes out of a study of OX40 agonist ivuxolimab in advanced cancers. This clone turned up a few times. If patients had autoimmune disease history or systemic immunosuppression, they were excluded. The V end was cut by 1 base, the J end by 1 base, with 9 bases between. The CDR3 loop spans 14 amino acids. Germline values: CDR1 GTSNPN, CDR2 SVGIG (reference sequence). Only in-frame clones appear in the TCRdb table, and some are missing; sequencing was by immunoSEQ multiplex PCR. This table holds around 60,000 clones, approximately 90% found once. This clonotype was obtained from an adult with an advanced solid tumor such as melanoma, head and neck, liver or kidney cancer. The gene calls are TRBV30 and TRBJ2-3, with D possibly matching TRBD2 (5 bases). This specimen consisted of CD4+ or CD8+ T cells sorted from blood, obtained in a trial of the OX40 agonist ivuxolimab. CDR3 DNA: TGTGCCTGGAGTGATCTTAGCGGCACAGATACGCAGTATTTT. This encodes CAWSDLSGTDTQYF. Full variable domain (outside the CDR3, taken from reference TRBV30 and TRBJ2-3): SQTIHQWPATLVQPVGSPLSLECTVEGTSNPNLYWYRQAAGRGLQLLFYSVGIGQISSEVPQNLSASRPQDRQFILSSKKLLLSDSGFYLCAWSDLSGTDTQYFGPGTRLTVL.